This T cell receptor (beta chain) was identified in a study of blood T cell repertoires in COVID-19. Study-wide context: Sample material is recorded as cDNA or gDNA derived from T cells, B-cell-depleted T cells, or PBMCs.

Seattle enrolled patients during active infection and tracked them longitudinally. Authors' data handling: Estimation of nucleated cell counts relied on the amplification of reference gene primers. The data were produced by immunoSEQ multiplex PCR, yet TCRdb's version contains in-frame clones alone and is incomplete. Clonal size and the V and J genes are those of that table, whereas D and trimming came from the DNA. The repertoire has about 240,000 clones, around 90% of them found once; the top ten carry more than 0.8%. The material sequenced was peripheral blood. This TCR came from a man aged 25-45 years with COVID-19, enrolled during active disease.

The CDR3 loop is CASSLLAGPFYEQYF. In DNA, the CDR3 is TGTGCCAGCAGCTTACTAGCGGGGCCCTTCTACGAGCAGTACTTC. The V and J genes are TRBV13 and TRBJ2-7, with 9 bases lining up with TRBD2. Germline CDR1 reads PRHDT; CDR2 reads FYEKMQ (reference sequence). Trimming removed 2 bases from V and 3 bases from J; junction bases left unmatched: 5. The length of the CDR3 is 15 residues.